The T cell receptor beta chain under discussion was sequenced for a study of T cell responses to AZD1222 COVID-19 vaccine. Findings and limits, study-wide: Clonal diversity was possibly underestimated, and white British individuals and females predominated among donors. Spike-specific TCR breadth and depth rose after two AZD1222 doses. Among those given AZD1222, only five or six were seropositive at baseline.

TCRdb's copy holds only in-frame clones and misses some; the assay was immunoSEQ multiplex PCR. Seen here are about 150,000 clones, roughly 94% observed once, and the top ten hold roughly 1.3%. Comment on this clone: Its antigen is unknown.

Trimming shortened V by 6 bases and J by 4 bases, and 15 bases separated the two germline ends. This CDR3 spans 14 amino acids. The germline CDR1 and CDR2 sequences are ENHRY and SYGVKD. This receptor was identified in an adult in good health. The starting material was peripheral blood, obtained on day 0 of AZD1222 vaccination. The V and J genes are TRBV10-3 and TRBJ1-1, with no clear D. The CDR3: CAIRALEGGTEAFF. The CDR3, as DNA: TGTGCCATCAGGGCCTTAGAGGGAGGCACTGAAGCTTTCTTT.